The 15 T cell receptor beta chains given below trace back to one sample, sequenced in a study of human T cells and chemical hapten exposure. Sample time point: patch test 2, 6 weeks after DPC sensitization. Treatment meaning: therapeutic diphenylcyclopropenone sensitization with weekly scalp DPC. TCRdb reprocessed the RACE reads with MiXCR, giving one entry per CDR3 protein. The repertoire has about 350,000 distinct CDR3 sequences, about 6% of them found once; the top ten carry around 6.1%. Material: whole blood, obtained in connection with sensitization to the hapten diphenylcyclopropenone (DPC). These receptors were collected from a woman aged 18-30 years with alopecia areata. Some clones in this sample may be carry-over from other donors' samples.

This clonotype was found a few times. The chain is built from TRBV5-1 and TRBJ2-4, with TRBD1 identical over 8 bases. The CDR3 has 13 amino acids. V trimming: 4 bases; J trimming: 9 bases; junction bases outside the gene matches: 6. Germline V gene data show CDR1 as SGHRS and CDR2 as YFSETQ. CDR3 loop: CASSPGQGGIQYF. CDR3 DNA sequence: TGCGCCAGCAGCCCCGGACAGGGTGGCATTCAGTACTTC.

This clonotype was detected many times. The DNA for the CDR3 is TGTGCCAGCAGCCCGGGACATCGTAATTCACCCCTCCACTTT. This codes for CASSPGHRNSPLHF. The chain has TRBV3-1 and TRBJ1-6; weak D call: TRBD1 (6 bases). Germline lookup yields CDR1 LGHDT and CDR2 YNNKEL (reference sequence). The V end lost 4 bases, the J end lost 6 bases, and 10 bases lay between the germline ends. The CDR3 is 14 amino acids.

This clonotype was picked up many times. This sequence joins TRBV2 and TRBJ1-5, with D uncertain. V dropped 1 base and J dropped 6 bases, with 13 bases sitting between them. The V gene's germline CDR1 is SNHLY and CDR2 FYNNEI. This CDR3 has 15 amino acids. Here the CDR3 reads CASSEEVPQSQPQHF. The CDR3 DNA reads as TGTGCCAGCAGTGAAGAGGTCCCGCAGAGTCAGCCCCAGCATTTT.

This clonotype was counted only a few times. The chain joins TRBV7-9 to TRBJ1-5; D may be TRBD1 (5 bases). Germline loops: CDR1 SEHNR, CDR2 FQNEAQ (reference sequence). The CDR3 loop spans 15 amino acids. Between the trimmed V and J ends, which lost 1 base and 1 base, there was a span of 8 bases. CDR3 nucleotides: TGTGCCAGCAGCTTAGACGACAGAAGCAATCAGCCCCAGCATTTT. Translated, it gives CASSLDDRSNQPQHF. The full variable domain, its missing parts supplied by reference TRBV7-9 and TRBJ1-5, is DTGVSQNPRHKITKRGQNVTFRCDPISEHNRLYWYRQTLGQGPEFLTYFQNEAQLEKSRLLSDRFSAERPKGSFSTLEIQRTEQGDSAMYLCASSLDDRSNQPQHFGDGTRLSIL.

The CDR3 DNA reads as TGTGCCAGCAGCGCGTCTCTTAGATCGGATACGCAGTATTTT. Translation: CASSASLRSDTQYF. The rearrangement links TRBV28 to TRBJ2-3; no definite D call. V dropped 6 bases and J dropped 6 bases, with 16 bases sitting between them. The CDR3 runs 14 residues. Germline CDR1 and CDR2: MDHEN and SYDVKM.

This clonotype appeared many times. The V gene is TRBV7-9, the J gene TRBJ1-3, with TRBD1 identical over 7 bases. After removal of 5 bases from V and 4 bases from J, the junction contained 8 bases not matched to a gene. The CDR3 has 15 amino acids. Germline CDR1 SEHNR, CDR2 FQNEAQ (reference sequence). Here the CDR3 DNA reads TGTGCCAGCAGCAACAGGGGTCAACTCGGAAACACCATATATTTT. Its translation: CASSNRGQLGNTIYF.

Only a few counts were recorded for this clonotype. The chain combines TRBV6-6 with TRBJ2-3; 7 nucleotides agree with TRBD2. This CDR3 contains 16 residues. Germline assignment: CDR1 MNHNY and CDR2 SVGAGI (reference sequence). With 0 bases clipped from V and 1 base from J, the junction kept 4 bases outside the gene matches. The CDR3 DNA reads as TGTGCCAGCAGTTACTCGGAGAGCGGGGGCACAGATACGCAGTATTTT. This encodes CASSYSESGGTDTQYF.

The genes are TRBV7-2 and TRBJ2-4, with D unresolved. Germline CDR1 is SGHTA and CDR2 is FQGNSA. The CDR3 is made up of 12 amino acids. V was cut by 1 base and J by 7 bases, with 5 bases left in between. CDR3 nucleotides: TGTGCCAGCAGCTTAGGAAGCAACATTCAGTACTTC. Encoded protein: CASSLGSNIQYF.

V usage is TRBV6-5 and J usage is TRBJ2-1; 11 bases line up with TRBD2. The CDR3 runs to 16 residues. CDR1 MNHEY and CDR2 SVGAGI come from the germline V gene. Germline trimming cut 4 bases from V and 9 bases from J; bases unmatched to any gene: 11. In DNA form, the CDR3 reads TGTGCCAGCAGTTCCCATAGCGGGGGGGCCTCTGGTGAGCAGTTCTTC. As protein: CASSSHSGGASGEQFF.

This clonotype was counted only a few times. V usage is TRBV6-2 or TRBV6-3 and J usage is TRBJ1-5; D is undetermined. The CDR3 spans 14 residues. Per germline, CDR1 MNHEY and CDR2 SVGEGT. Trimming removed 6 bases at V and 5 bases at J, with 14 bases between. The CDR3 loop reads CASRPERWDQPQHF. In DNA form, the CDR3 reads TGTGCCAGCAGGCCTGAAAGATGGGATCAGCCCCAGCATTTT.

Many counts were recorded for this clonotype. The V gene is TRBV5-1, the J gene TRBJ2-3, with 11 nucleotides matching TRBD2. This CDR3 region has 15 residues. Trimming cost V 1 base and J 4 bases; bases outside gene matches: 2. Germline V CDR1 and CDR2: SGHRS, YFSETQ. DNA for the CDR3: TGCGCCAGCAGCTTGAAACTAGCGGGGGCAGATACGCAGTATTTT. Protein sequence: CASSLKLAGADTQYF.

This chain connects TRBV3-1 to TRBJ1-1; D might be TRBD1 (6 bases). Germline V lookup: CDR1 LGHDT, CDR2 YNNKEL (reference sequence). The germline V and J ends were trimmed by 5 bases and 10 bases, with 17 bases remaining between them. This CDR3 has 13 amino acids. CDR3 coding DNA: TGTGCCAGCAGCGCCCGGACAGCTCTGGGAGCTTTCTTT. Translation gives CASSARTALGAFF.

This clonotype was observed at least ten times. The gene calls are TRBV7-8 and TRBJ1-3, with 9 positions matching TRBD1. The V segment lost 4 bases and the J segment 2 bases; nucleotides outside the gene matches: 18. The germline gives CDR1 SGHVS, CDR2 FQNEAQ. The CDR3 runs to 20 residues. The CDR3 loop reads CASSSTSPGQGLLPGNTIYF. The CDR3, as DNA: TGTGCCAGCAGCTCCACCTCCCCGGGACAGGGCTTGCTTCCTGGAAACACCATATATTTT. The full variable domain, completed using reference TRBV7-8 and TRBJ1-3, is GAGVSQSPRYKVAKRGQDVALRCDPISGHVSLFWYQQALGQGPEFLTYFQNEAQLDKSGLPSDRFFAERPEGSVSTLKIQRTQQEDSAVYLCASSSTSPGQGLLPGNTIYFGEGSWLTVV.

This clonotype has at least ten counts. J is TRBJ1-2 and V is TRBV28; TRBD1 matches at 7 bases. CDR1 is MDHEN and CDR2 is SYDVKM in the germline V gene. The CDR3 length is 14 residues. V was pared by 4 bases and J by 4 bases, with 6 bases of the junction left unmatched. CDR3 protein: CASSSTGTAYGYTF. The CDR3 nucleotides are TGTGCCAGCAGTTCGACCGGGACAGCCTATGGCTACACCTTC.

The rearrangement joins TRBV5-1 to TRBJ2-7; D may correspond to TRBD1 or TRBD2 (5 bases each). Trimming shortened V by 1 base and J by 0 bases, and 11 bases separated the two germline ends. This CDR3 spans 15 amino acids. Germline-derived CDR1 and CDR2 are SGHRS and YFSETQ. This CDR3 reads CASSLTGGNSYEQYF. CDR3 bases: TGCGCCAGCAGCTTGACAGGAGGAAACTCCTACGAGCAGTACTTC.